The next 6 T cell receptor beta chains were all read from a single sample in a study of beta chain features in type 1 diabetes. The entirety of the isolated RNA underwent reverse transcription, so expressed TCRB transcripts were sequenced. The repertoire was sequenced with immunoSEQ multiplex PCR; TCRdb's copy has only in-frame clones and lacks some. The data show 15,000 to 20,000 clones, with about 55% seen just once and over 0.4% held by the top ten. Input material: stem cell memory CD4+ T cells from blood. These TCRs come from a woman aged 18-29 years in good health.

V is TRBV5-1 and J is TRBJ1-1; 7 nucleotides match TRBD1. The CDR3 covers 15 residues. V lost 2 bases and J lost 6; bases outside the gene matches: 10. The germline gives CDR1 SGHRS, CDR2 YFSETQ. CDR3 DNA: TGCGCCAGCAGCTTCTCTCTGGGGACAGAGGCTGAAGCTTTCTTT. Its protein product is CASSFSLGTEAEAFF.

The chain recombines TRBV29-1 with TRBJ2-3, with TRBD1 identical over 9 bases. This CDR3 has 15 residues. Germline lookup yields CDR1 SQVTM and CDR2 ANQGSEA. J gave up 3 bases and V 7 bases, and 11 bases lay outside the gene matches. The CDR3 protein is CSGTNPDRGTDTQYF. Written as DNA, the CDR3 is TGCAGCGGTACAAACCCGGACAGGGGAACAGATACGCAGTATTTT.

This clone was picked up a small number of times. The rearrangement uses TRBV4-1 and TRBJ2-1, with 7 bases identical to TRBD2. The CDR3 consists of 17 residues. V lost 0 bases to trimming and J lost 4 bases; unmatched junction nucleotides: 9. Germline CDR1 MGHRA, CDR2 YSYEKL. CDR3 DNA: TGCGCCAGCAGCCAAGAATTCGTTAGCGGGTCGTACAATGAGCAGTTCTTC. As protein: CASSQEFVSGSYNEQFF.

V and J are TRBV5-6 and TRBJ2-5, with a weak D call TRBD1 (6 bases). Germline V gene sequence: CDR1 SGHDT, CDR2 YYEEEE. The CDR3 loop spans 14 amino acids. The V end was cut by 0 bases, the J end by 4 bases, with 10 bases between. Written as DNA, the CDR3 is TGTGCCAGCAGCTTGGCAGGGGCCAGAGAGACCCAGTACTTC. Translation: CASSLAGARETQYF.

The chain joins TRBV4-1 to TRBJ2-5; the match to TRBD2 covers 7 bases. This CDR3 is 17 amino acids long. Trimming removed 4 bases from V and 0 bases from J; junction bases left unmatched: 11. In germline, CDR1 is MGHRA, CDR2 YSYEKL. Here the CDR3 DNA reads TGCGCCAGCAGCCCTTTTACGGGGAGGGCTTACCAAGAGACCCAGTACTTC. This gives the protein CASSPFTGRAYQETQYF.

This sequence joins TRBV29-1 and TRBJ1-1; TRBD1 aligns across 7 bases. The CDR3 is 13 amino acids. V trimming: 7 bases; J trimming: 0 bases; junction bases outside the gene matches: 5. From germline, CDR1 is SQVTM and CDR2 ANQGSEA. This CDR3 reads CSGGQFMNTEAFF. The CDR3 DNA follows: TGCAGCGGGGGACAGTTCATGAACACTGAAGCTTTCTTT.